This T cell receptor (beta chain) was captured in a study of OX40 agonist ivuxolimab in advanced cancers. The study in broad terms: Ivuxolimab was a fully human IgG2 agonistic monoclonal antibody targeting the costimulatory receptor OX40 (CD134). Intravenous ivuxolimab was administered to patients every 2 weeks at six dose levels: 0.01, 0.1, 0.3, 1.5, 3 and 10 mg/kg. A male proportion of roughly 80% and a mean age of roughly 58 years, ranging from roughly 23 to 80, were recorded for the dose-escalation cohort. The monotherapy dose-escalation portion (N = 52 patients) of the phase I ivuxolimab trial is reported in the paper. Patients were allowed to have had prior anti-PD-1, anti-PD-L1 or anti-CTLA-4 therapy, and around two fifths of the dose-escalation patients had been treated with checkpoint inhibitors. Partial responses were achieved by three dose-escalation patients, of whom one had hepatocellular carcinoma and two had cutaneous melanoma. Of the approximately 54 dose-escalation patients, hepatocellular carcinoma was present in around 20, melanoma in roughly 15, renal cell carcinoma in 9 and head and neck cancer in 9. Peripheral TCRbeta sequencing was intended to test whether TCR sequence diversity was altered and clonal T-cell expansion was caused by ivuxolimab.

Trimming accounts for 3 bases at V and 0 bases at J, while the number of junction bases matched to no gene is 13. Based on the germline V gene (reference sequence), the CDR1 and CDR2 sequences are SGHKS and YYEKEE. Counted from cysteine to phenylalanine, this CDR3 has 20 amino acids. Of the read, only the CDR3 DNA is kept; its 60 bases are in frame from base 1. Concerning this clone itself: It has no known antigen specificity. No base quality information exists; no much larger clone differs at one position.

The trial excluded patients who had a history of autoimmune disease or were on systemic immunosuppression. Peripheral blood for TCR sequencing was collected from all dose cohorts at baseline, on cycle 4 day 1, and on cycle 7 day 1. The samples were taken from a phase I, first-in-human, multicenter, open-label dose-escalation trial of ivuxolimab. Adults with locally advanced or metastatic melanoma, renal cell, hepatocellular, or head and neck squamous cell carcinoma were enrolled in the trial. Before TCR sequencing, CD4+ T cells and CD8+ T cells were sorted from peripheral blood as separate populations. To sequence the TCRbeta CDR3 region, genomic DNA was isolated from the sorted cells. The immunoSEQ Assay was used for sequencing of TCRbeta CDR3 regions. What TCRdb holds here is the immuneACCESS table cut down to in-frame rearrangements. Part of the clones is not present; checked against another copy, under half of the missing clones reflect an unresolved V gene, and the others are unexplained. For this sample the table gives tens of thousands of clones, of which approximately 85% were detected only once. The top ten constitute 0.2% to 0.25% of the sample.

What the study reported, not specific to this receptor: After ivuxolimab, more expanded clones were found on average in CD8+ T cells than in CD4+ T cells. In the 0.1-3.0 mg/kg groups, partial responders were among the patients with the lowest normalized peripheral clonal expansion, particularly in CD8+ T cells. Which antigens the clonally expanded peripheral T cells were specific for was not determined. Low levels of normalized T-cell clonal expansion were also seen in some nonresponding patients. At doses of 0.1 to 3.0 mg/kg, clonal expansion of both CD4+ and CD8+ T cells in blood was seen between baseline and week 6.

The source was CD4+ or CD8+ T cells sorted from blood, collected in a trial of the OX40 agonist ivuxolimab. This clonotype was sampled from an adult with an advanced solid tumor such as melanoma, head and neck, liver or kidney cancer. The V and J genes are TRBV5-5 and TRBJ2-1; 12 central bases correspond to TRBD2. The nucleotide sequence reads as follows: TGTGCCAGCAGCTGGGGGCGACTAGCGGGAGCATTGGGCTCCTACAATGAGCAGTTCTTC. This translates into CASSWGRLAGALGSYNEQFF.